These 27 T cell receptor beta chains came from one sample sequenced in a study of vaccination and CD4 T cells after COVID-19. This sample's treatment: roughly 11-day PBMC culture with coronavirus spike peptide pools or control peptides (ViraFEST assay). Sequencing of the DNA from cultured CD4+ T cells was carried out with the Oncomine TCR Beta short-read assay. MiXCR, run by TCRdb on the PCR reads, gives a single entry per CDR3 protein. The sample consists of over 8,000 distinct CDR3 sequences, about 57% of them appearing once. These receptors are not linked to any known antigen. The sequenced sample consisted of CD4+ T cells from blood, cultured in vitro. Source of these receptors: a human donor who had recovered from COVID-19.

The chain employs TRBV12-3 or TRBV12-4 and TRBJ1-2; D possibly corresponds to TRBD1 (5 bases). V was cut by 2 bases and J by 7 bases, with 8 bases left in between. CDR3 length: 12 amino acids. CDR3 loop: CASSLSTGGYTF. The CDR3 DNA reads TGTGCCAGCAGTTTATCTACAGGTGGCTACACCTTC.

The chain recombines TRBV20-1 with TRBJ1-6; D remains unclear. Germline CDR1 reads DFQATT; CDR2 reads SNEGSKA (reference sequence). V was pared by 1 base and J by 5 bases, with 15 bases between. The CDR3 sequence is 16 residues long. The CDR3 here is CSARAAGLADNSPLHF. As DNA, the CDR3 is TGCAGTGCTAGAGCGGCAGGTCTTGCGGATAATTCACCCCTCCACTTT.

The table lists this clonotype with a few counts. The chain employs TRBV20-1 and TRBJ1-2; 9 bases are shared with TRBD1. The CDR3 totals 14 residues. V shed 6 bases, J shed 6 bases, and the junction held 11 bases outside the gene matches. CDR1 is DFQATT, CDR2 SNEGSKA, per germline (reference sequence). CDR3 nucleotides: TGCAGTGCCACCCCCCCTGGGGACAGGGATGGCTACACCTTC. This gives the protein CSATPPGDRDGYTF.

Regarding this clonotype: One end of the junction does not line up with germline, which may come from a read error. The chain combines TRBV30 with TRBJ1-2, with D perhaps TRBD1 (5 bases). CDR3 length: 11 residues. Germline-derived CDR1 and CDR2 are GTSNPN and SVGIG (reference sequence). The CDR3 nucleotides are TGTGCCTGGAATCAACAGGCCGACTGTTACTTC. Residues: CAWNQQADCYF.

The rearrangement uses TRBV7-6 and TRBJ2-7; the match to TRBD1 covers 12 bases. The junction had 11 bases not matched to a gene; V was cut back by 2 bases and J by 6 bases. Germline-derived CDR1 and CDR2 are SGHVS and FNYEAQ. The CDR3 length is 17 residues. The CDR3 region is CASSLHKTGTGGGEQYF. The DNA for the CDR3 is TGTGCCAGCAGCTTACATAAGACCGGGACAGGGGGCGGCGAGCAGTACTTC.

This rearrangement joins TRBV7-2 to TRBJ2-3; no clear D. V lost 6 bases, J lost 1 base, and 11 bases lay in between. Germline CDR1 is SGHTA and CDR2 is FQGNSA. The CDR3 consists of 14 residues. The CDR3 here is CASRSDFRTDTQYF. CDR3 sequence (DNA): TGTGCCAGCAGGTCAGACTTCCGCACAGATACGCAGTATTTT.

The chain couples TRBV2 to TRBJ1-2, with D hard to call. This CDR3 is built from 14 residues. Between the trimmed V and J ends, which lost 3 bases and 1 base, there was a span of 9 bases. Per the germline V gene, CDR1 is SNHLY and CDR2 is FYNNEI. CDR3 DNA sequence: TGTGCCAGCAGTGATAGCGGGATTAACTATGGCTACACCTTC. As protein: CASSDSGINYGYTF. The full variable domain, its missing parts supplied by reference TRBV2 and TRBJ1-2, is EPEVTQTPSHQVTQMGQEVILRCVPISNHLYFYWYRQILGQKVEFLVSFYNNEISEKSEIFDDQFSVERPDGSNFTLKIRSTKLEDSAMYFCASSDSGINYGYTFGSGTRLTVV.

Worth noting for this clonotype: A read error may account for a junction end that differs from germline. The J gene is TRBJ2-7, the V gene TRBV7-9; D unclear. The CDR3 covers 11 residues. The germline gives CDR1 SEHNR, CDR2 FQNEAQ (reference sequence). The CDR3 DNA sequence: TGTGCCAGCAGCTTAGAGGCCAGGCCGATCTTC. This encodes CASSLEARPIF.

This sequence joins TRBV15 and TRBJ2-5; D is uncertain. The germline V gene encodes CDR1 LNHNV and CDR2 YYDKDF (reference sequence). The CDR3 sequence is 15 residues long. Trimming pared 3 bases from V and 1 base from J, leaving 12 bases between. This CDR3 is CATSRTLAIQETQYF. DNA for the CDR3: TGTGCCACCAGCAGGACCTTAGCTATCCAAGAGACCCAGTACTTC.

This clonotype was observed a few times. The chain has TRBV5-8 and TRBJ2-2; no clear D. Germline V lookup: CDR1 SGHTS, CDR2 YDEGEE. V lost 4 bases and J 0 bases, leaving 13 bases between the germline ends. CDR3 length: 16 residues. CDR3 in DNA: TGTGCCAGCAGCCGAGGAAAGATAACGAACACCGGGGAGCTGTTTTTT. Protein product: CASSRGKITNTGELFF.

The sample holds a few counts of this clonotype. CDR3 DNA: TGTGCCACCAGCAGGACAGTCTCTGGAAACACCATATATTTT. Protein sequence: CATSRTVSGNTIYF. This chain uses TRBV24-1 with TRBJ1-3, with D maybe TRBD1 (6 bases). The CDR3 covers 14 residues. Germline CDR1 is KGHDR and CDR2 is SFDVKD. Deletions cut 7 bases from V and 0 bases from J, with 9 bases between.

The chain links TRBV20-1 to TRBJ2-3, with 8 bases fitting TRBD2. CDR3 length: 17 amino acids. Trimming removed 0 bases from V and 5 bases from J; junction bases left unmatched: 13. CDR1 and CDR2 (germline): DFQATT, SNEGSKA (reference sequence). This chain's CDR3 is CSAREGSGGLGIDTQYF. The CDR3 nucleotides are TGCAGTGCTAGAGAGGGGAGCGGGGGCCTTGGCATAGATACGCAGTATTTT.

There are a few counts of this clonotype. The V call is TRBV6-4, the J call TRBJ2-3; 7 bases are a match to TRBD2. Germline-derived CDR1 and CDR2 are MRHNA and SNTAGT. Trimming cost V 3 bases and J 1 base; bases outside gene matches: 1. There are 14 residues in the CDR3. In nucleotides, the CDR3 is TGTGCCAGCAGTGAGCTAGCGGGCACAGATACGCAGTATTTT. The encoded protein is CASSELAGTDTQYF.

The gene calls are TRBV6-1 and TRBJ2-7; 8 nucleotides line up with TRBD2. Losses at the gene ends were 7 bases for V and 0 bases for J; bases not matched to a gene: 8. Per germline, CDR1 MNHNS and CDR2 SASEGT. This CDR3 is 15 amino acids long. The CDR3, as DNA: TGTGCCAGCATCCAACCGGGACTAGGCTCCTACGAGCAGTACTTC. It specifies CASIQPGLGSYEQYF.

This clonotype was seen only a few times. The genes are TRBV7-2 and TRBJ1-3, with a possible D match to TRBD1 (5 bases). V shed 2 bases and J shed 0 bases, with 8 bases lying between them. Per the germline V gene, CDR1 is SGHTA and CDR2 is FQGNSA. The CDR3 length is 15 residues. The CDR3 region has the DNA TGTGCCAGCAGCTTACGGGGGAGCTCTGGAAACACCATATATTTT. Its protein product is CASSLRGSSGNTIYF.

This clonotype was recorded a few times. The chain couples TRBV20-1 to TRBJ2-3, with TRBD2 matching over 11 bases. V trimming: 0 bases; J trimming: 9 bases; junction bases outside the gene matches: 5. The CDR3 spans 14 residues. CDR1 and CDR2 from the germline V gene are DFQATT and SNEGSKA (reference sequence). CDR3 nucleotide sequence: TGCAGTGCTAGAGAGGGTAGCGGGGGGGGCACGCAGTATTTT. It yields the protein CSAREGSGGGTQYF.

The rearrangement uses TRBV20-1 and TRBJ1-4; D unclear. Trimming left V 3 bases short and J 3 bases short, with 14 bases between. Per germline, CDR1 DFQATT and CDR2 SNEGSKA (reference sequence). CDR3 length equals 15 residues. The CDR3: CSASLFVGSNEKLFF. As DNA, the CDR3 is TGCAGTGCTAGCCTCTTCGTCGGATCTAATGAAAAACTGTTTTTT.

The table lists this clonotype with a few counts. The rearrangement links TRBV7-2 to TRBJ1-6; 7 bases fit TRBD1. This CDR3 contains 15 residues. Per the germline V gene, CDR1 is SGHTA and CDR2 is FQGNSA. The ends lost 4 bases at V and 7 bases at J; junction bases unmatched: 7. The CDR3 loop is CASSSLPRGNSPLHF. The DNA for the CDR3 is TGTGCCAGCAGCTCCCTACCCAGGGGGAATTCACCCCTCCACTTT. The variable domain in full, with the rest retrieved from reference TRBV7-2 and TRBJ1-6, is GAGVSQSPSNKVTEKGKDVELRCDPISGHTALYWYRQSLGQGLEFLIYFQGNSAPDKSGLPSDRFSAERTGGSVSTLTIQRTQQEDSAVYLCASSSLPRGNSPLHFGNGTRLTVT.

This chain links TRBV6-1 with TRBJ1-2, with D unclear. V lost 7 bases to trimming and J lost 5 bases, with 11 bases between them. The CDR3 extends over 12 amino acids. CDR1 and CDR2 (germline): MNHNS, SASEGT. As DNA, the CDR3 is TGTGCCAGCACCGACGGGAGATATGGCTACACCTTC. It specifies CASTDGRYGYTF.

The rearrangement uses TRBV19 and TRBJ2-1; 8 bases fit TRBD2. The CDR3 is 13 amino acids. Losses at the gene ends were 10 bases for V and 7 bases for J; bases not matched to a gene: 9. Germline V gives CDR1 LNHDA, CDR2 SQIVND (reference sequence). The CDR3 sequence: CATGGGLSNEQFF. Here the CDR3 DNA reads TGTGCCACCGGGGGGGGGTTGTCAAATGAGCAGTTCTTC.

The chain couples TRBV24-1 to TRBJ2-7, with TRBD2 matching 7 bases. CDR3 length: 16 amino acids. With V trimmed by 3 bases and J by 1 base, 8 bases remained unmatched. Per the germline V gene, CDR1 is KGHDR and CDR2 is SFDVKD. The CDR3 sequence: CATSDASSGMSYEQYF. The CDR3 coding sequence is TGTGCCACCAGTGATGCCTCGAGCGGGATGTCCTACGAGCAGTACTTC.

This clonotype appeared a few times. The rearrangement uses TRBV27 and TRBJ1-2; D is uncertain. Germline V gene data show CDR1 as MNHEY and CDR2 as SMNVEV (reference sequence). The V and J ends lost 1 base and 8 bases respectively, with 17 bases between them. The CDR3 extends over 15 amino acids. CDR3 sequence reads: CASSLLPPRMGGYTF. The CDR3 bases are TGTGCCAGCAGTTTATTGCCCCCCAGGATGGGGGGCTACACCTTC.

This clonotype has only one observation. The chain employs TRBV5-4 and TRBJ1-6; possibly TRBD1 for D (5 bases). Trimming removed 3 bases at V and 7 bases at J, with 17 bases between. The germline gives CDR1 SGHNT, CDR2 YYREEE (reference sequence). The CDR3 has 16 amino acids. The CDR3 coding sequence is TGTGCCAGCAGCTCTCCGTCAGGGTCGGGAAATTCACCCCTCCACTTT. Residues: CASSSPSGSGNSPLHF.

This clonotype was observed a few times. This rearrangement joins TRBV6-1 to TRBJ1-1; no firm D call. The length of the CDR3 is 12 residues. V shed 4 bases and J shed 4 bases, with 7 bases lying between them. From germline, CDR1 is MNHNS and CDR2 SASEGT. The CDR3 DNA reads TGTGCCAGCAGTGGGGGATTCACTGAAGCTTTCTTT. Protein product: CASSGGFTEAFF.

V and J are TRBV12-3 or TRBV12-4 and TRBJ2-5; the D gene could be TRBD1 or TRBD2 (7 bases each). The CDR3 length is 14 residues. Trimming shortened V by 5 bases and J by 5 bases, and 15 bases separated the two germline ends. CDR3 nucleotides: TGTGCCAGCAGTCATACAGGGGAGGGGGAGACCCAGTACTTC. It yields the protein CASSHTGEGETQYF.

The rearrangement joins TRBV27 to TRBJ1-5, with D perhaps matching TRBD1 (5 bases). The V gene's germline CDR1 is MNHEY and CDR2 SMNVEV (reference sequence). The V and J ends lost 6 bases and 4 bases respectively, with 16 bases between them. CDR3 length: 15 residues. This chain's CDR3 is CASRPGFPLNQPQHF. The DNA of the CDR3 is TGTGCCAGCAGGCCAGGGTTCCCTTTAAATCAGCCCCAGCATTTT.

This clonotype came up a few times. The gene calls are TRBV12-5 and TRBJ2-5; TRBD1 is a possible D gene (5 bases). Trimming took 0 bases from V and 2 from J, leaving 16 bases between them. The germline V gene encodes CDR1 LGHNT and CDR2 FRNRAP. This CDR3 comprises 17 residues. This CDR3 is CASGLVRPDSLQETQYF. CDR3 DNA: TGTGCTAGTGGTTTGGTACGACCCGACAGTCTACAAGAGACCCAGTACTTC.